The clone carrying this TCR beta chain was seen a single time. The same CDR3 is also encoded by other DNA sequences in this sample. Germline V CDR1 and CDR2: MDHEN, SYDVKM. V was clipped by 6 bases and J by 4 bases, with 10 bases between them. This CDR3 is 13 amino acids long. The record originates from a study of blood T cell repertoires in COVID-19. Sequencing used immunoSEQ multiplex PCR; TCRdb keeps in-frame clones, though not all of them. The sample comprises about 130,000 clones, roughly 90% of which are singletons, and around 2.3% rests with the top ten. This chain connects TRBV28 to TRBJ1-5, with unresolved D. The sequence came from a woman aged 50 to 60 who had recovered from COVID-19. The specimen was PBMCs or T cells enriched from blood (not recorded which). This CDR3 is CASSLLGNQPQHF. CDR3 DNA: TGTGCCAGCAGCCTACTAGGGAATCAGCCCCAGCATTTT.